These 19 T cell receptor beta chains came from one sample sequenced in a study of identifying expanded T cells in peripheral blood. Clones were sequenced by immunoSEQ multiplex PCR, and TCRdb holds only the in-frame ones, with some missing. The sample holds tens of thousands of clones; about 87% are singletons and the top ten take approximately 4.7%. Sequences were obtained from blood. These receptors came from a person aged 18 to 75 in good health.

V gene TRBV6-1 combines with J gene TRBJ2-1, with D tentatively TRBD1 (6 bases). The CDR3 consists of 13 residues. The germline V and J ends were trimmed by 8 bases and 8 bases, with 16 bases remaining between them. CDR1 is MNHNS, CDR2 SASEGT, per germline. The chain's CDR3 is CASALQGRDEQFF. DNA for the CDR3: TGTGCCAGCGCCTTACAGGGTAGGGATGAGCAGTTCTTC.

This clone was found a few times. The rearrangement links TRBV7-9 to TRBJ2-1; 11 positions agree with TRBD2. J lost 3 bases, V lost 6 bases, and 4 bases had no gene match. Germline V gene lookup returns CDR1 SEHNR and CDR2 FQNEAQ (reference sequence). This CDR3 has 15 residues. CDR3 DNA sequence: TGTGCCAGCAGTAGACTAGCGGGGATCTACAATGAGCAGTTCTTC. This gives the protein CASSRLAGIYNEQFF. Together with reference TRBV7-9 and TRBJ2-1, the CDR3 gives the full variable domain: DTGVSQNPRHKITKRGQNVTFRCDPISEHNRLYWYRQTLGQGPEFLTYFQNEAQLEKSRLLSDRFSAERPKGSFSTLEIQRTEQGDSAMYLCASSRLAGIYNEQFFGPGTRLTVL.

The chain joins TRBV5-1 to TRBJ1-2; a possible D gene is TRBD1 (5 bases). CDR1 SGHRS and CDR2 YFSETQ come from the germline V gene. This CDR3 spans 16 amino acids. The V end was cut by 6 bases, the J end by 5 bases, with 23 bases between. CDR3: CASKEEGLIPGYGYTF. Here the CDR3 DNA reads TGCGCCAGCAAGGAGGAGGGGTTGATTCCGGGTTATGGCTACACCTTC.

The V and J genes are TRBV4-3 and TRBJ2-3, with 7 bases identical to TRBD2. V lost 4 bases to trimming and J lost 3 bases; unmatched junction nucleotides: 4. From germline, CDR1 is LGHNA and CDR2 YSLEER. This CDR3 spans 14 amino acids. CDR3 residues: CASSPWGGTDTQYF. The CDR3 DNA is TGCGCCAGCAGCCCGTGGGGGGGGACAGATACGCAGTATTTT.

This chain uses TRBV2 with TRBJ2-7, with TRBD2 matching over 8 bases. Per the germline V gene, CDR1 is SNHLY and CDR2 is FYNNEI. The CDR3 consists of 12 residues. The CDR3 nucleotides are TGTGCTCGAGCGGGAGAGGGCTACGAGCAGTACTTC. This encodes CARAGEGYEQYF.

This sequence joins TRBV9 and TRBJ1-2; D gene ambiguous. This CDR3 region has 14 residues. Trimming shortened V by 3 bases and J by 7 bases, and 16 bases separated the two germline ends. Germline V lookup: CDR1 SGDLS, CDR2 YYNGEE. The CDR3 sequence: CASSARDLDRGYTF. In DNA form, the CDR3 reads TGTGCCAGCAGCGCGAGAGACCTGGACCGTGGCTACACCTTC.

This clone was seen only once. The chain employs TRBV7-9 and TRBJ2-7; no reliable D call. The CDR3 spans 12 residues. Trimming took 4 bases from V and 6 from J, leaving 10 bases between them. The germline gives CDR1 SEHNR, CDR2 FQNEAQ (reference sequence). CDR3 loop: CASSSRLGEQYF. CDR3 DNA sequence: TGTGCCAGCAGCTCCCGTTTAGGCGAGCAGTACTTC. The full variable domain, in which reference TRBV7-9 and TRBJ2-7 provide the parts outside the CDR3, is DTGVSQNPRHKITKRGQNVTFRCDPISEHNRLYWYRQTLGQGPEFLTYFQNEAQLEKSRLLSDRFSAERPKGSFSTLEIQRTEQGDSAMYLCASSSRLGEQYFGPGTRLTVT.

The rearrangement uses TRBV18 and TRBJ2-2; 10 bases are shared with TRBD1. Germline trimming cut 3 bases from V and 4 bases from J; bases unmatched to any gene: 5. The CDR3 spans 16 residues. The germline V gene encodes CDR1 KGHSH and CDR2 LQKENI. The CDR3 coding sequence is TGTGCCAGCTCACCCCAGGACAGGGGGATCACCGGGGAGCTGTTTTTT. Translated: CASSPQDRGITGELFF.

The chain is built from TRBV7-9 and TRBJ2-7; D may be TRBD1 (7 bases). The CDR3 runs to 14 residues. Trimming left V 1 base short and J 2 bases short, with 9 bases between. Germline V gives CDR1 SEHNR, CDR2 FQNEAQ (reference sequence). The CDR3 loop reads CASSLGRGPYEQYF. DNA of the CDR3: TGTGCCAGCAGCTTAGGGAGGGGGCCCTACGAGCAGTACTTC.

This clone occurred a few times. The CDR3 coding sequence is TGCGCCAGCAGTGAATCGGGCTACGAGCAGTACTTC. Translation gives CASSESGYEQYF. The J gene is TRBJ2-7, the V gene TRBV10-1; D not resolved. From germline, CDR1 is WNHNN and CDR2 SYGVQD (reference sequence). V was trimmed by 3 bases and J by 3 bases, leaving 6 bases between them. The CDR3 consists of 12 residues.

The CDR3 DNA follows: TGTGCCCGTCTCCCGGAGGCTCGTGGCTACACCTTC. Encoded protein: CARLPEARGYTF. V is TRBV6-4 and J is TRBJ1-2; D is ambiguous. The CDR3 consists of 12 residues. The germline V gene has CDR1 MRHNA and CDR2 SNTAGT. The ends were cut back, 11 bases at V and 7 bases at J, with 17 bases in the middle.

The V and J genes are TRBV7-6 and TRBJ2-2, with a tentative D call TRBD2 (6 bases). The V and J ends lost 5 bases and 0 bases respectively, with 13 bases between them. This CDR3 has 16 residues. Germline V lookup: CDR1 SGHVS, CDR2 FNYEAQ. The CDR3 DNA sequence: TGTGCCAGCAGCCTCCGACTAGTGGCGAACACCGGGGAGCTGTTTTTT. Its protein product is CASSLRLVANTGELFF.

V gene TRBV19 combines with J gene TRBJ2-1; 13 bases are shared with TRBD2. The J segment lost 10 bases and the V segment lost 5 bases, leaving 2 bases of the junction unmatched. The germline CDR1 and CDR2 sequences are LNHDA and SQIVND (reference sequence). The CDR3 runs to 13 residues. The CDR3 sequence is CASSLGLAGEQFF. The DNA of the CDR3 is TGTGCCAGTAGTTTGGGACTAGCGGGGGAGCAGTTCTTC.

The chain couples TRBV10-1 to TRBJ2-4; the match to TRBD2 covers 14 bases. The trim removed 2 bases at V and 10 bases at J, leaving 7 bases unmatched. Germline lookup yields CDR1 WNHNN and CDR2 SYGVQD (reference sequence). This CDR3 comprises 16 residues. The CDR3 region is CASSEAPTSGRGIQYF. Written as DNA, the CDR3 is TGCGCCAGCAGTGAGGCTCCGACTAGCGGGAGGGGAATTCAGTACTTC.

This clone has only a few counts. The chain employs TRBV6-4 and TRBJ2-3, with D perhaps assigned TRBD1 or TRBD2 (5 bases each). CDR1 and CDR2 from the germline V gene are MRHNA and SNTAGT. V lost 2 bases to trimming and J lost 0 bases, with 6 bases between them. The CDR3 runs 14 residues. CDR3 in amino acids: CASSDGDSTDTQYF. As DNA, the CDR3 is TGTGCCAGCAGTGACGGGGACAGCACAGATACGCAGTATTTT.

The V call is TRBV30, the J call TRBJ1-2; the D gene is possibly TRBD1 (5 bases). The CDR3 covers 13 residues. Germline values: CDR1 GTSNPN, CDR2 SVGIG (reference sequence). V was pared by 5 bases and J by 4 bases, with 14 bases between. CDR3: CAWGTRRGYGYTF. The CDR3 coding sequence is TGTGCCTGGGGGACCCGAAGGGGCTATGGCTACACCTTC.

The rearrangement uses TRBV7-2 and TRBJ2-6; 8 bases line up with TRBD1. CDR1 and CDR2 (germline): SGHTA, FQGNSA. The CDR3 covers 21 residues. The V segment lost 0 bases and the J segment 1 base; nucleotides outside the gene matches: 14. The CDR3 sequence is CASSLASGARQGSSGANVLTF. CDR3 DNA sequence: TGTGCCAGCAGCTTAGCGTCGGGGGCTCGACAGGGGTCTTCTGGGGCCAACGTCCTGACTTTC.

This clone was found once. The J gene is TRBJ1-4, the V gene TRBV15, with a tentative D call TRBD1 (5 bases). Trimming stripped 5 bases from V and 8 bases from J, with 15 bases between. CDR1 is LNHNV, CDR2 YYDKDF, per germline (reference sequence). The CDR3 totals 14 residues. Written as DNA, the CDR3 is TGTGCCACCAGCCGGGACGCTTCCGAAGAAAAACTGTTTTTT. This translates into CATSRDASEEKLFF.

The genes are TRBV6-4 and TRBJ2-3; D assignment may be TRBD1 or TRBD2 (6 bases each). CDR1 MRHNA and CDR2 SNTAGT come from the germline V gene. Trimming cost V 3 bases and J 5 bases, with 15 bases left between them. CDR3 length: 15 residues. The DNA of the CDR3 is TGTGCCAGCAGTGAAGTAGGGGGGCATCAAGATACGCAGTATTTT. Translating gives CASSEVGGHQDTQYF.